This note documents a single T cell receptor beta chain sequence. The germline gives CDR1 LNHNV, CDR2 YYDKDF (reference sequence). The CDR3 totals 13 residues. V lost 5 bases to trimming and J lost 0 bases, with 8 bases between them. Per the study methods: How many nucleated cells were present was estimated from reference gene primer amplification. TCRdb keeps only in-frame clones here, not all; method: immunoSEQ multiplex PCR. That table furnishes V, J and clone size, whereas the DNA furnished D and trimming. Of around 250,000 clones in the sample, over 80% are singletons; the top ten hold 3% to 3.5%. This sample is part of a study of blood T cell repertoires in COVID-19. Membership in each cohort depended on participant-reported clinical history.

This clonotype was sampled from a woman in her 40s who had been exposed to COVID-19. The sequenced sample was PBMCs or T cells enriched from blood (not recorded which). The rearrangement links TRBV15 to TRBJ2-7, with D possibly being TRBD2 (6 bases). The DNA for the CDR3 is TGTGCCACCAGCGCGGGATTCTCCTACGAGCAGTACTTC. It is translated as CATSAGFSYEQYF.